The source of this T cell receptor beta chain is a study of blood T cell repertoires in COVID-19. Using immunoSEQ multiplex PCR, the repertoire was profiled, and TCRdb retains in-frame clones only, with some absent. The table includes about 25,000 clones, approximately 90% detected once. Sequenced: peripheral blood. This clonotype was sampled from a human donor with active COVID-19. The donor label of this sample is uncertain.

The CDR3 sequence: CASSLAGTQETQYF. Written as DNA, the CDR3 is TGCGCCAGCAGCTTGGCCGGGACACAAGAGACCCAGTACTTC. V and J are TRBV5-1 and TRBJ2-5; D is possibly TRBD1 (6 bases). Germline CDR1 reads SGHRS; CDR2 reads YFSETQ. The V end lost 0 bases, the J end lost 2 bases, and 8 bases lay between the germline ends. The CDR3 spans 14 residues.